This T cell receptor beta chain stems from a study of T cell changes during pregnancy in multiple sclerosis (dated by TCRdb to about 2019). Context from the whole study: In women with multiple sclerosis, the researchers looked at how the T cell repertoire shifted as pregnancy progressed.

Library construction relied on the immunoSEQ multiplex PCR assay. Not all clones reach the TCRdb copy of this immuneACCESS table, which keeps in-frame sequences only. Checked studies attribute under half of the gap to unresolved V genes and leave the rest unexplained. A total of over 20,000 clones appear in this sample, 75% to 90% of them only once. The top ten clones comprise under 1.3% of the sample. Details on this clone: Its recognized antigen is unknown. No qualities accompany the bases; no much larger clone lies one base away.

The source was CD4+ T cells from peripheral blood mononuclear cells, collected in the first trimester of pregnancy. This receptor was taken from a female donor in good health, enrolled as a control in a pregnancy study.

The nucleotide sequence reads as follows: TGTGCCAGCAGCTTGGGGGGCAGGGTTCCCTACGAGCAGTACTTC. This gives the protein CASSLGGRVPYEQYF. The chain links TRBV5-5 with TRBJ2-7; a tentative D match to TRBD1 spans 5 bases. The CDR3 runs 15 amino acids, cysteine and phenylalanine included. Just CDR3 DNA is preserved here, 45 bases in frame from base 1. Deletion took 0 bases off V and 2 bases off J, with a span of 12 bases between the germline ends. The germline V gene (reference sequence) sets CDR1 to SGHKS and CDR2 to YYEKEE.